This T cell receptor beta chain was observed in a study of siplizumab effects on memory and regulatory T cells. Findings and caveats of the study: Left unconfirmed was the suppressive function of proliferating Tregs from siplizumab cultures. It was not possible to assign a naive or memory phenotype to roughly 80-95% of proliferating CD4+ or CD8+ clones.

The table came from immunoSEQ multiplex PCR; TCRdb's copy has only in-frame clones and leaves some out. In the table there are around 87,000 clones, 90% of which are singletons. On this clone itself: Antigen: not known.

The sequenced sample was CD4+ T cells sorted from blood. The sequence derives from a human donor in good health.

The CDR3 sequence: CASSRSFITGEDTGELFF. For the CDR3, the DNA is TGTGCCAGCTCACGTTCGTTTATAACGGGAGAGGACACCGGGGAGCTGTTTTTT. The chain has TRBV18 and TRBJ2-2; perhaps TRBD2 as D (6 bases). Per the germline V gene, CDR1 is KGHSH and CDR2 is LQKENI. The CDR3 totals 18 residues. The V end was cut by 4 bases, the J end by 3 bases, with 21 bases between. Variable domain in full (rest from reference TRBV18 and TRBJ2-2): NAGVMQNPRHLVRRRGQEARLRCSPMKGHSHVYWYRQLPEEGLKFMVYLQKENIIDESGMPKERFSAEFPKEGPSILRIQQVVRGDSAAYFCASSRSFITGEDTGELFFGEGSRLTVL.